Below, 18 T cell receptor beta chains from the same sample are listed, as sequenced in a study of cytomegalovirus exposure and HLA in healthy donors. The PCR ran on 60 Vbeta and 13 Jbeta primers. The table came from immunoSEQ multiplex PCR; TCRdb's copy has only in-frame clones and leaves some out. The sample yields 90,000 to 130,000 clones, around four fifths seen once. Sequences were obtained from PBMCs. These receptors came from a man aged 25-45 years in good health and CMV-seropositive.

The DNA of the CDR3 is TGCGCCAGCAGCCAAGTTTTCTTGGAGGGAGATACGCAGTATTTT. This gives the protein CASSQVFLEGDTQYF. The V call is TRBV4-3, the J call TRBJ2-3; a possible D gene is TRBD2 (6 bases). Germline lookup yields CDR1 LGHNA and CDR2 YSLEER. With 1 base removed from V and 5 bases from J, the gap between germline ends came to 13 bases. The CDR3 consists of 15 residues.

This clone was seen once. The V call is TRBV5-1, the J call TRBJ2-2, with 7 bases lining up with TRBD1. The CDR3 has 15 residues. The ends lost 4 bases at V and 4 bases at J; junction bases unmatched: 7. Per germline, CDR1 SGHRS and CDR2 YFSETQ. The CDR3 DNA reads TGCGCCAGCAGCCCCCGGGACAGAATCACCGGGGAGCTGTTTTTT. It encodes CASSPRDRITGELFF. Together with reference TRBV5-1 and TRBJ2-2, the CDR3 gives the full variable domain: KAGVTQTPRYLIKTRGQQVTLSCSPISGHRSVSWYQQTPGQGLQFLFEYFSETQRNKGNFPGRFSGRQFSNSRSEMNVSTLELGDSALYLCASSPRDRITGELFFGEGSRLTVL.

This clone was counted only a few times. The rearrangement uses TRBV19 and TRBJ1-4, with D tentatively TRBD1 (5 bases). Germline CDR1 is LNHDA and CDR2 is SQIVND (reference sequence). CDR3 length: 14 amino acids. V gave up 3 bases and J gave up 8 bases, with 13 bases separating them. The CDR3 here is CASSIGGGGEKLFF. The CDR3 bases are TGTGCCAGTAGTATTGGGGGAGGCGGGGAAAAACTGTTTTTT.

The genes are TRBV5-8 and TRBJ2-5; 8 bases map to TRBD2. Germline-derived CDR1 and CDR2 are SGHTS and YDEGEE. The CDR3 runs 12 residues. V shed 4 bases and J 11 bases; nucleotides not matched to a gene: 7. CDR3 coding DNA: TGTGCCAGCAGCCCCATCGGGAGGGAGCAGTACTTC. Its translation is CASSPIGREQYF.

The chain couples TRBV7-8 to TRBJ1-2; D is uncertain. Germline V gene sequence: CDR1 SGHVS, CDR2 FQNEAQ. V lost 1 base and J 1 base, leaving 4 bases between the germline ends. The CDR3 extends over 13 amino acids. The CDR3 region is CASSLVYNYGYTF. The CDR3 DNA sequence: TGTGCCAGCAGCTTAGTATATAACTATGGCTACACCTTC.

The chain carries TRBV2 and TRBJ2-5, with a weak D call TRBD2 (6 bases). Deletions cut 6 bases from V and 3 bases from J, with 14 bases between. The CDR3 length is 14 residues. In germline, CDR1 is SNHLY, CDR2 FYNNEI. As DNA, the CDR3 is TGTGCCAGCAGAGAGGACGGACTAAAAGAGACCCAGTACTTC. This translates into CASREDGLKETQYF.

The chain carries TRBV6-5 and TRBJ1-1, with 10 bases aligning to TRBD1. CDR1 is MNHEY, CDR2 SVGAGI, per germline. Losses at the gene ends were 2 bases for V and 4 bases for J; bases not matched to a gene: 1. This CDR3 has 14 amino acids. The CDR3 region is CASSYRDRGTEAFF. CDR3 in DNA: TGTGCCAGCAGTTACCGGGACAGGGGCACTGAAGCTTTCTTT.

The rearrangement links TRBV19 to TRBJ1-5; D not certain. V lost 3 bases, J lost 6 bases, and 9 bases lay in between. The CDR3 extends over 13 amino acids. Per germline, CDR1 LNHDA and CDR2 SQIVND (reference sequence). The CDR3 is CASSMDGSQPQHF. CDR3 coding DNA: TGTGCCAGTAGTATGGACGGGAGTCAGCCCCAGCATTTT.

The gene calls are TRBV2 and TRBJ2-3; TRBD2 is a possible D gene (6 bases). The ends were cut back, 4 bases at V and 0 bases at J, with 8 bases in the middle. Germline V lookup: CDR1 SNHLY, CDR2 FYNNEI. This CDR3 is built from 14 residues. CDR3 residues: CASSAGESTDTQYF. For the CDR3, the DNA is TGTGCCAGCAGTGCGGGGGAGAGCACAGATACGCAGTATTTT.

This chain uses TRBV6-6 with TRBJ2-7; the match to TRBD1 covers 7 bases. The germline V gene encodes CDR1 MNHNY and CDR2 SVGAGI (reference sequence). The CDR3 loop spans 14 amino acids. With V trimmed by 5 bases and J by 5 bases, 9 bases remained unmatched. The CDR3 nucleotides are TGTGCCAGCAGTGCCCAACAGGGGTTGGACGAGCAGTACTTC. Translating gives CASSAQQGLDEQYF.

This chain connects TRBV21-1 to TRBJ1-3. TRBV21-1 is labeled a pseudogene. The CDR3 is made up of 17 amino acids. The CDR3 loop reads CASSKEVCSDSGNTIYF. The DNA of the CDR3 is TGTGCCAGCAGCAAAGAAGTCTGCAGCGACTCTGGAAACACCATATATTTT.

This CDR3 reads CAWTRGDSSGNTIYF. The CDR3 nucleotides read TGTGCCTGGACCAGGGGGGACAGCTCTGGAAACACCATATATTTT. This sequence joins TRBV30 and TRBJ1-3; 7 positions match TRBD1. CDR3 length: 15 amino acids. Trimming took 4 bases from V and 0 from J; bases not matched to a gene: 6. Germline CDR1 GTSNPN, CDR2 SVGIG (reference sequence).

The J gene is TRBJ1-2, the V gene TRBV19; 8 nucleotides align to TRBD1. The ends lost 0 bases at V and 8 bases at J; junction bases unmatched: 5. Germline CDR1 LNHDA, CDR2 SQIVND (reference sequence). The CDR3 totals 14 residues. CDR3 bases: TGTGCCAGTAGTATAGATCCAACAGGGGGAGGCTACACCTTC. Protein: CASSIDPTGGGYTF.

The rearrangement links TRBV28 to TRBJ1-5; perhaps TRBD1 as D (6 bases). The CDR3 totals 15 residues. CDR1 and CDR2 from the germline V gene are MDHEN and SYDVKM. Trimming stripped 2 bases from V and 3 bases from J, with 11 bases between. The CDR3 DNA reads as TGTGCCAGCAGTTTAAGGGGGGGAGACAATCAGCCCCAGCATTTT. Amino acids: CASSLRGGDNQPQHF.

The chain combines TRBV7-2 with TRBJ1-2; TRBD1 agrees at 7 bases. CDR1 and CDR2 (germline): SGHTA, FQGNSA. The CDR3 sequence is 15 residues long. V lost 2 bases, J lost 5 bases, and 8 bases stayed unmatched. CDR3 sequence: CASSLIGGIGYGYTF. CDR3 nucleotide sequence: TGTGCCAGCAGCTTAATAGGGGGCATTGGGTATGGCTACACCTTC.

The chain employs TRBV18 and TRBJ2-7; TRBD1 agrees at 9 bases. CDR1 KGHSH and CDR2 LQKENI come from the germline V gene. Germline trimming cut 3 bases from V and 5 bases from J; bases unmatched to any gene: 8. The CDR3 sequence is 15 residues long. The DNA of the CDR3 is TGTGCCAGCTCACCTGTCGGGACAGGGACGAACGAGCAGTACTTC. This sequence encodes CASSPVGTGTNEQYF.

This chain connects TRBV7-8 to TRBJ2-7, with D uncertain. Per germline, CDR1 SGHVS and CDR2 FQNEAQ. Trimming took 1 base from V and 2 from J, leaving 18 bases between them. CDR3 length: 17 residues. CDR3 sequence reads: CASSLVHPGHPTYEQYF. CDR3 DNA sequence: TGTGCCAGCAGCTTAGTTCACCCAGGCCATCCCACCTACGAGCAGTACTTC.

V gene TRBV4-3 combines with J gene TRBJ2-3; TRBD2 matches at 8 bases. Germline V gene lookup returns CDR1 LGHNA and CDR2 YSLEER. V trimming: 5 bases; J trimming: 0 bases; junction bases outside the gene matches: 10. The CDR3 loop spans 17 amino acids. The CDR3 protein is CASSEGVSGISTDTQYF. DNA of the CDR3: TGCGCCAGCAGCGAAGGGGTTAGCGGGATAAGCACAGATACGCAGTATTTT.